One sample yielded the 16 T cell receptor beta chains listed below, sequenced in a study of T cell changes during pregnancy in multiple sclerosis. Clones were read by immunoSEQ multiplex PCR, and TCRdb kept only the in-frame ones, dropping some. The table has around 44,000 clones, around 90% seen once. This material consisted of CD4+ T cells from peripheral blood mononuclear cells, taken in the second trimester of pregnancy. The receptor set was obtained from a female donor with multiple sclerosis, enrolled in a pregnancy study.

The genes are TRBV19 and TRBJ2-7; 10 bases are shared with TRBD1. This CDR3 comprises 18 residues. The J segment lost 1 base and the V segment lost 1 base, leaving 10 bases of the junction unmatched. CDR1 and CDR2 (germline): LNHDA, SQIVND (reference sequence). In nucleotides, the CDR3 is TGTGCCAGTAGTATAGTTTTCCCGGGACAGGGGACTTCCTACGAGCAGTACTTC. Protein product: CASSIVFPGQGTSYEQYF.

CDR3 loop: CASSYGDIQQYF. As DNA, the CDR3 is TGTGCCAGCAGTTACGGGGACATCCAGCAGTACTTC. The chain combines TRBV6-6 with TRBJ2-7; TRBD1 is a possible D gene (6 bases). CDR1 and CDR2 from the germline V gene are MNHNY and SVGAGI (reference sequence). This CDR3 comprises 12 residues. V was cut by 2 bases and J by 8 bases, with 10 bases left in between.

The chain couples TRBV7-2 to TRBJ2-1; weak D call: TRBD1 (6 bases). CDR1 and CDR2 from the germline V gene are SGHTA and FQGNSA. The germline V and J ends were trimmed by 5 bases and 5 bases, with 19 bases remaining between them. The CDR3 totals 16 residues. CDR3 sequence: CASSKLGTTVNNEQFF. CDR3 sequence (DNA): TGTGCCAGCAGCAAACTTGGGACAACCGTGAACAATGAGCAGTTCTTC.

The chain links TRBV27 to TRBJ1-2; no clear D. V shed 3 bases and J shed 3 bases, with 11 bases lying between them. CDR1 is MNHEY, CDR2 SMNVEV, per germline (reference sequence). The CDR3 covers 14 residues. CDR3 sequence (DNA): TGTGCCAGCAGTTTTGGTTTTGCGGACTATGGCTACACCTTC. Translated: CASSFGFADYGYTF.

The chain employs TRBV4-2 and TRBJ2-7; 10 bases agree with TRBD1. The CDR3 runs to 18 residues. Germline CDR1 is LGHNA and CDR2 is YNFKEQ. The J segment lost 5 bases and the V segment lost 3 bases, leaving 16 bases of the junction unmatched. The CDR3 region has the DNA TGTGCCAGCAGCCATTGTGGGACCGGGACAGGGGATCGGAACGAGCAGTACTTC. Its protein product is CASSHCGTGTGDRNEQYF.

The V call is TRBV18, the J call TRBJ1-4, with a possible D match to TRBD1 (5 bases). This CDR3 is 19 amino acids long. V was clipped by 3 bases and J by 7 bases, with 27 bases between them. Germline loops: CDR1 KGHSH, CDR2 LQKENI. In DNA form, the CDR3 reads TGTGCCAGCTCACCGCTGACCCCAGTCGGAAGGGGAAGGGGTGAAAAACTGTTTTTT. Protein: CASSPLTPVGRGRGEKLFF.

The rearrangement links TRBV5-4 to TRBJ1-2, with D possibly matching TRBD1 (6 bases). CDR1 and CDR2 (germline): SGHNT, YYREEE (reference sequence). The CDR3 is 16 amino acids. V dropped 0 bases and J dropped 3 bases, with 15 bases sitting between them. The chain's CDR3 is CASSLEGGRGYYGYTF. The CDR3 DNA reads as TGTGCCAGCAGCTTGGAGGGGGGGCGCGGTTACTATGGCTACACCTTC.

This clone has just one count. The gene calls are TRBV6-5 and TRBJ2-5, with TRBD2 matching 13 bases. This CDR3 region has 15 residues. Per the germline V gene, CDR1 is MNHEY and CDR2 is SVGAGI. Germline trimming cut 5 bases from V and 4 bases from J; bases unmatched to any gene: 4. CDR3 residues: CASSQGLAGRETQYF. The DNA for the CDR3 is TGTGCCAGCAGTCAGGGACTAGCGGGAAGAGAGACCCAGTACTTC.

This clone was seen a handful of times. Distinct nucleotide sequences in the sample also encode this CDR3. The gene calls are TRBV19 and TRBJ1-1; D not resolved. Germline V gives CDR1 LNHDA, CDR2 SQIVND (reference sequence). The CDR3 loop spans 13 amino acids. Trimming shortened V by 4 bases and J by 5 bases, and 11 bases separated the two germline ends. CDR3 loop: CASSKAGRTEAFF. The CDR3, as DNA: TGTGCCAGTAGTAAGGCAGGTCGGACTGAAGCTTTCTTT.

The chain carries TRBV9 and TRBJ1-3; D not resolved. The CDR3 consists of 17 residues. Looked up from germline, CDR1 is SGDLS and CDR2 is YYNGEE. The V gene lost 0 bases and the J gene lost 0 bases, with 13 bases spanning the gap. CDR3 amino acids: CASSVGPSGHSGNTIYF. The CDR3 region has the DNA TGTGCCAGCAGCGTAGGACCGAGCGGCCACTCTGGAAACACCATATATTTT.

The chain joins TRBV28 to TRBJ2-1, with 7 nucleotides matching TRBD2. The CDR3 covers 15 residues. CDR1 and CDR2 (germline): MDHEN, SYDVKM. V lost 3 bases and J lost 3; bases outside the gene matches: 5. The CDR3 DNA sequence: TGTGCCAGCAGTTTGGGGCAGCGGGGCTACAATGAGCAGTTCTTC. Its translation is CASSLGQRGYNEQFF.

The chain joins TRBV6-1 to TRBJ1-5; 7 positions agree with TRBD1. This CDR3 spans 14 amino acids. V gave up 7 bases and J gave up 5 bases; unmatched junction bases: 8. CDR1 MNHNS and CDR2 SASEGT come from the germline V gene. The CDR3 is CASIRQGLYQPQHF. CDR3 DNA sequence: TGTGCCAGCATCCGACAGGGTTTGTATCAGCCCCAGCATTTT.

The chain links TRBV5-6 to TRBJ2-5; 7 bases fit TRBD2. Germline loops: CDR1 SGHDT, CDR2 YYEEEE. CDR3 length: 15 residues. The ends lost 0 bases at V and 3 bases at J; junction bases unmatched: 5. CDR3 DNA: TGTGCCAGCAGCTTGGGTTGGGGGGGGAAAGAGACCCAGTACTTC. Translation gives CASSLGWGGKETQYF.

This clone has a single count. This chain uses TRBV2 with TRBJ2-3; 7 bases align to TRBD2. Trimming removed 5 bases from V and 3 bases from J; junction bases left unmatched: 2. Germline V gene data show CDR1 as SNHLY and CDR2 as FYNNEI. The CDR3 runs to 13 residues. This chain's CDR3 is CASSPGGTDTQYF. CDR3 nucleotide sequence: TGTGCCAGCAGTCCCGGGGGGACAGATACGCAGTATTTT.

This sequence joins TRBV18 and TRBJ2-6; 9 bases line up with TRBD1. From germline, CDR1 is KGHSH and CDR2 LQKENI. The ends lost 1 base at V and 0 bases at J; junction bases unmatched: 13. The CDR3 is 21 residues long. The CDR3 region is CASSPLPPTGGIVSGANVLTF. CDR3 coding DNA: TGTGCCAGCTCACCACTTCCCCCTACAGGGGGCATTGTCTCTGGGGCCAACGTCCTGACTTTC.

In DNA, the CDR3 is TGCGCCAGCAGTGGTTACAGGCAAAACACAGATACGCAGTATTTT. This codes for CASSGYRQNTDTQYF. The chain carries TRBV10-2 and TRBJ2-3; D is perhaps TRBD1 (5 bases). This CDR3 is 15 amino acids long. V was clipped by 4 bases and J by 2 bases, with 13 bases between them. The V gene's germline CDR1 is WSHSY and CDR2 SAAADI.